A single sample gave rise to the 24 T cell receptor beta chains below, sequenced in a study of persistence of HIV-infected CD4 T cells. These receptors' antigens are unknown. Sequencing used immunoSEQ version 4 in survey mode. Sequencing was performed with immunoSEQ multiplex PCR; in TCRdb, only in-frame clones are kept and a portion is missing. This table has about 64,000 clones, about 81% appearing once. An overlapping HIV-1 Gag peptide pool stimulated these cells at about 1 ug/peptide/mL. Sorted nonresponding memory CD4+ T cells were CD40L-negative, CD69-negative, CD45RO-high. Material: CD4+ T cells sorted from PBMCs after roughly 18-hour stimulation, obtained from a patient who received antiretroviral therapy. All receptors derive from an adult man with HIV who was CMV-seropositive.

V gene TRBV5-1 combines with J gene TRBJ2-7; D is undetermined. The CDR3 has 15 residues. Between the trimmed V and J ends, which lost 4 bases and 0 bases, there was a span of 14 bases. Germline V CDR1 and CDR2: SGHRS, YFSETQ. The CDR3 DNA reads TGCGCCAGCAGCGTGGGGTCTACTCCCTCCTACGAGCAGTACTTC. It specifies CASSVGSTPSYEQYF.

The CDR3 loop is CASSPSDRGHGYTF. The CDR3 DNA is TGTGCCAGCTCACCATCCGACAGGGGGCATGGCTACACCTTC. The J gene is TRBJ1-2, the V gene TRBV18; 10 bases are shared with TRBD1. V was clipped by 2 bases and J by 6 bases; unmatched bases: 3. In germline, CDR1 is KGHSH, CDR2 LQKENI. The CDR3 totals 14 residues. The full variable domain, rest sourced from reference TRBV18 and TRBJ1-2, is NAGVMQNPRHLVRRRGQEARLRCSPMKGHSHVYWYRQLPEEGLKFMVYLQKENIIDESGMPKERFSAEFPKEGPSILRIQQVVRGDSAAYFCASSPSDRGHGYTFGSGTRLTVV.

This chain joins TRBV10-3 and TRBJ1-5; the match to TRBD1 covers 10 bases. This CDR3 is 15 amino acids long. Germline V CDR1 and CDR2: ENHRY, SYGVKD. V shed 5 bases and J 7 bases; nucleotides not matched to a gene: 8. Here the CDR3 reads CAISLTGTGDQPQHF. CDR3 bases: TGTGCCATCAGTCTCACCGGGACAGGGGACCAGCCCCAGCATTTT.

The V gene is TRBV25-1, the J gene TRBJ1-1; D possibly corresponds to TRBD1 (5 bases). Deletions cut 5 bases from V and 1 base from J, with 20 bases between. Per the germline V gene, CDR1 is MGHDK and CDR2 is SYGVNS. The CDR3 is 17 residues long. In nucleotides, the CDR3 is TGTGCCAGCAGTCGCTCGCGGGGGGGTTCAAGGAACACTGAAGCTTTCTTT. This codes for CASSRSRGGSRNTEAFF.

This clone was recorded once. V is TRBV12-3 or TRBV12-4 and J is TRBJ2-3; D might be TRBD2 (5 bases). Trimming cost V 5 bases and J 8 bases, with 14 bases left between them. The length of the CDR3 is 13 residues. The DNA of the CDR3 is TGTGCCAGCAGTCCCGGGTCCGCGGGTACGCAGTATTTT. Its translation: CASSPGSAGTQYF.

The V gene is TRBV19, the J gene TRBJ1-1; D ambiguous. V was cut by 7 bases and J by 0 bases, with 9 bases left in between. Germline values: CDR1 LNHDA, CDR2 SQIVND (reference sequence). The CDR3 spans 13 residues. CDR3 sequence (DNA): TGTGCCAGTAAGGGTCCCGTGAACACTGAAGCTTTCTTT. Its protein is CASKGPVNTEAFF.

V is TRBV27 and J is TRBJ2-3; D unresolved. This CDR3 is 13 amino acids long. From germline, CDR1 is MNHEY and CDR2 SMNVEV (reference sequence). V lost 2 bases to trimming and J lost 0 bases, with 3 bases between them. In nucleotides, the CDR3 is TGTGCCAGCAGTTTAACTAGCACAGATACGCAGTATTTT. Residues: CASSLTSTDTQYF.

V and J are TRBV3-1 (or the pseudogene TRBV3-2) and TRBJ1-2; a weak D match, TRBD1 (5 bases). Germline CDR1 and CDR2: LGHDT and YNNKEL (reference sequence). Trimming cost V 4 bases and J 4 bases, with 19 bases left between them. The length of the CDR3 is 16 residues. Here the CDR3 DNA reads TGTGCCAGCAGCCCGCCCTTTTCGACAGCCATCTATGGCTACACCTTC. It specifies CASSPPFSTAIYGYTF.

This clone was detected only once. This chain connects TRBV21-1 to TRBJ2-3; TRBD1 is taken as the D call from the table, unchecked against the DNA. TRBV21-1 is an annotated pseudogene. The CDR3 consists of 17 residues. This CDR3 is CASSSLTAARGTDTQYF. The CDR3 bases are TGTGCCAGCAGCAGCCTGACCGCCGCAAGGGGGACAGATACGCAGTATTTT.

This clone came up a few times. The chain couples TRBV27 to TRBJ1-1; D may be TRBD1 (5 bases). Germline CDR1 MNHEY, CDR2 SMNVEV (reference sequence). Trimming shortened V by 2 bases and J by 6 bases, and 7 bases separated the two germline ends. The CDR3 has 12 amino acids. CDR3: CASSLKGPEAFF. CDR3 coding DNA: TGTGCCAGCAGTTTAAAGGGGCCTGAAGCTTTCTTT.

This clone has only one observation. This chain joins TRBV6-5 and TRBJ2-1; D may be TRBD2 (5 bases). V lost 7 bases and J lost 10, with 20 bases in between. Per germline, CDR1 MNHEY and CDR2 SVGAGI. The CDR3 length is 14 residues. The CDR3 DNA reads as TGTGCCAGCACGTACCCTAACGGAGGTGACGAGCAGTTCTTC. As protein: CASTYPNGGDEQFF.

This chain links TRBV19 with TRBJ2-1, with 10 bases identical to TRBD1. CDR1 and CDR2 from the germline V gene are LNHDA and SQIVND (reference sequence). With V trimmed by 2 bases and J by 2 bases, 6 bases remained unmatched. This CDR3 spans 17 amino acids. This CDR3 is CASSIRGGTGAYNEQFF. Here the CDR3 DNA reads TGTGCCAGTAGTATACGGGGGGGGACAGGGGCCTACAATGAGCAGTTCTTC.

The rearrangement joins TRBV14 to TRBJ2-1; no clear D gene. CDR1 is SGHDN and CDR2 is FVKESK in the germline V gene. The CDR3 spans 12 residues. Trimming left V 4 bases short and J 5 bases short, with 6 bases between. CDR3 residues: CASSPPHNEQFF. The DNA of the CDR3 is TGTGCCAGCAGCCCCCCACACAATGAGCAGTTCTTC.

DNA of the CDR3: TGCAGCGTGGTAATCGGAAACACCATATATTTT. Protein sequence: CSVVIGNTIYF. The V and J genes are TRBV29-1 and TRBJ1-3; D is ambiguous. The CDR3 consists of 11 residues. V was cut by 6 bases and J by 4 bases, with 7 bases left in between. From germline, CDR1 is SQVTM and CDR2 ANQGSEA.

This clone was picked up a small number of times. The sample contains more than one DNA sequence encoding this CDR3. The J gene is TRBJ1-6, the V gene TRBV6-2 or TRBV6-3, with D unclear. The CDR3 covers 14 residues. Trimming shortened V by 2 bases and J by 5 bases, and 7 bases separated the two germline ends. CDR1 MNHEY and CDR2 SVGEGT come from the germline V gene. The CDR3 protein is CASSYGRDNSPLHF. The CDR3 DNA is TGTGCCAGCAGTTACGGGCGGGATAATTCACCCCTCCACTTT.

The CDR3 loop is CASSLEDSYNEQFF. The DNA for the CDR3 is TGTGCCAGCAGCTTGGAGGACAGCTACAATGAGCAGTTCTTC. This chain uses TRBV13 with TRBJ2-1, with D possibly matching TRBD1 (6 bases). Germline lookup yields CDR1 PRHDT and CDR2 FYEKMQ (reference sequence). The CDR3 has 14 amino acids. Trimming pared 3 bases from V and 3 bases from J, leaving 9 bases between. Using reference TRBV13 and TRBJ2-1 for the parts outside the CDR3, the full variable domain is AAGVIQSPRHLIKEKRETATLKCYPIPRHDTVYWYQQGPGQDPQFLISFYEKMQSDKGSIPDRFSAQQFSDYHSELNMSSLELGDSALYFCASSLEDSYNEQFFGPGTRLTVL.

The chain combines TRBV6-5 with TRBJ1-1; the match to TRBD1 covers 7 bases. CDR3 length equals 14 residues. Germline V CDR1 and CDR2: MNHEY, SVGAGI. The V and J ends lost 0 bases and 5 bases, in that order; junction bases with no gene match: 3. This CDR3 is CASSYSDRETEAFF. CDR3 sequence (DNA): TGTGCCAGCAGTTACTCAGACAGGGAGACTGAAGCTTTCTTT.

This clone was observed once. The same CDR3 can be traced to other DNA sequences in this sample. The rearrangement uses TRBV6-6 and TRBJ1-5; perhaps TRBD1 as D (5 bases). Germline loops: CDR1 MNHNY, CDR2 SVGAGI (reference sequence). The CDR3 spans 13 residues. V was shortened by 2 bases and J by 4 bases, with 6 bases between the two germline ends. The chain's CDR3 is CASSYGGNQPQHF. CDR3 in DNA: TGTGCCAGCAGTTACGGGGGGAATCAGCCCCAGCATTTT.

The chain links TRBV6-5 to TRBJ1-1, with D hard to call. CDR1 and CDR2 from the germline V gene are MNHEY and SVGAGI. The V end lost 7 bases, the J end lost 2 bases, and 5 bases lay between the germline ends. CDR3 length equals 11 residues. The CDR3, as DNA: TGTGCCAGCATCAGCAACACTGAAGCTTTCTTT. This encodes CASISNTEAFF.

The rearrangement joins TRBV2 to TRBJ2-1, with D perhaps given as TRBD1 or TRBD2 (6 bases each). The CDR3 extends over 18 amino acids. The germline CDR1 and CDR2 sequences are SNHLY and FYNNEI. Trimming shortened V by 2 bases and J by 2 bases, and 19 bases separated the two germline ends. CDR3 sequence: CASSETRWGAKAYNEQFF. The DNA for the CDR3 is TGTGCCAGCAGTGAAACTCGTTGGGGGGCCAAAGCCTACAATGAGCAGTTCTTC.

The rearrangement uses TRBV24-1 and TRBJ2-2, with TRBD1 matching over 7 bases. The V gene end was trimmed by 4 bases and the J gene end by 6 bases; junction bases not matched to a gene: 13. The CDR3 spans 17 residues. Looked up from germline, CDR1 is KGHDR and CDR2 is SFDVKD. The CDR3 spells CATSDSTGNPGSGELFF. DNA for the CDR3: TGTGCCACCAGTGACTCGACAGGGAACCCCGGCTCCGGGGAGCTGTTTTTT.

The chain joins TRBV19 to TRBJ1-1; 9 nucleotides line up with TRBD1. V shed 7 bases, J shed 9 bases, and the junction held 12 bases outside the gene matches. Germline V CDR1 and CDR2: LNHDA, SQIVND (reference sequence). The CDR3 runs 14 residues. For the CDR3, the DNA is TGTGCCAGTACTCCGATCACAGGGGGCCAGCAAGCTTTCTTT. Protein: CASTPITGGQQAFF.

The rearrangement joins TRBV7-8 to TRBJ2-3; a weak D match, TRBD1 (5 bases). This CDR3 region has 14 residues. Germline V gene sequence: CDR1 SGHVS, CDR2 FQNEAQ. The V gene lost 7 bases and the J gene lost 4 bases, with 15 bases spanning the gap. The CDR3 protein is CASTLGVGADTQYF. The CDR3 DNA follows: TGTGCCAGCACCCTAGGGGTAGGGGCAGATACGCAGTATTTT.

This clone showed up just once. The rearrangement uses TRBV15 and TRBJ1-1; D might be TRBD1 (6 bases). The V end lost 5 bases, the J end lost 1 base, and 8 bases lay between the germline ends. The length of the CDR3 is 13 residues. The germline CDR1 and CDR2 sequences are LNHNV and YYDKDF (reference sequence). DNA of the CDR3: TGTGCCACCAGCGGGGGACAGAACACTGAAGCTTTCTTT. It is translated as CATSGGQNTEAFF.